This note documents a single TCR beta chain sequence. The sample holds one count of this clone. Its antigen target is currently unknown. No much larger clone exists at a distance of one base, and base qualities are not known. Explained via the paper, the time point label denotes: baseline before first vaccination. Interpreted using the paper, the treatment or condition label stands for: meningococcal conjugate vaccine given as trial control. Samples from vaccinated people were obtained from the UK trials COV001 and COV002, which included a single-blind randomized controlled phase 2/3 trial of AZD1222 (ChAdOx1 nCoV-19) in healthy adults. Trial participant PBMC samples were collected at day 0 and day 28 after the second dose for TCRbeta chain sequencing. The CDR3 regions of human TCRbeta chains were analyzed by immunosequencing. Processing in the source paper ran as follows. TCRs in the repertoires were compared against a reference library of SARS-CoV-2-specific TCRs that had been generated with the MIRA antigen-specificity platform. Breadth meant the fraction of unique TCRs that were SARS-CoV-2-associated, whereas depth meant the fraction of total T cells that were SARS-CoV-2-associated. Each spike-specific TCR was assigned to its reactive spike region and to a CD4 or CD8 class using the MIRA data. Log10-transformed breadth and depth values were compared by one-way ANOVA with Sidak's multiple comparisons tests. The source is immuneACCESS, and TCRdb retained only in-frame sequences with V and J called. Part of the clones is not carried over; for the studies checked, unresolved V genes explain less than half of this, and the remainder is unexplained. That table supplies the V and J calls and clone size; D and trimming were determined from the DNA. This sample lists 110,000 or so clones; 89% were detected once. 3.1% of the sample rests with the top ten.

The data originate from a study of T cell responses to AZD1222 COVID-19 vaccine listed by TCRdb under 2021. As for the study more broadly: A total of 233 trial participants underwent TCR sequencing, of whom around 200 received two doses of AZD1222 and 26 received two doses of the MenACWY control vaccine. Trial participants were enrolled by age into 18-55, 56-69 and 70-plus year subgroups, with roughly 160, 29 and 62 TCR-sequenced participants respectively.

CDR1 MNHEY and CDR2 SVGAGI are derived from the germline V gene. Trimming accounts for 6 bases at V and 10 bases at J, while the number of junction bases matched to no gene is 7. The CDR3 contains 12 residues, cysteine and phenylalanine counted. Of the read, only the CDR3 DNA is kept; its 36 bases are in frame from base 1. Broad study findings and their caveats: Conclusions about previously exposed vaccinees are limited because only six or seven AZD1222 recipients were SARS-CoV-2 seropositive at baseline. The vaccine-associated CD4 TCRs covered the entire spike protein, and the dominant responses fell in regions 160-218 and 743-854. Participants were mostly white British, with more females than males. The authors suggested clonal diversity may have been underestimated. The 56-69-year group was small, and its depth increase did not reach significance, likely because of low power. After two AZD1222 doses, both the breadth and the depth of spike-specific TCRs were significantly higher than at day 0 and than in MenACWY recipients. Nearly half of unique spike-specific TCRs reportedly recognized epitopes outside regions mutated in the B.1.351 and B.1.1.7 variants. Because no samples from the day 14 peak response were available, repertoires could be characterized only after the peak T cell response.

The sample here was peripheral blood, taken on day 0 of MenACWY control vaccination. The rearranged segments are TRBV6-5 and TRBJ1-2; 8 junctional bases match TRBD1. The clonotype originates from an adult in good health. CDR3 region: CASRSDRGNYTF. The sequenced DNA: TGTGCCAGCAGATCAGACAGGGGTAACTACACCTTC.